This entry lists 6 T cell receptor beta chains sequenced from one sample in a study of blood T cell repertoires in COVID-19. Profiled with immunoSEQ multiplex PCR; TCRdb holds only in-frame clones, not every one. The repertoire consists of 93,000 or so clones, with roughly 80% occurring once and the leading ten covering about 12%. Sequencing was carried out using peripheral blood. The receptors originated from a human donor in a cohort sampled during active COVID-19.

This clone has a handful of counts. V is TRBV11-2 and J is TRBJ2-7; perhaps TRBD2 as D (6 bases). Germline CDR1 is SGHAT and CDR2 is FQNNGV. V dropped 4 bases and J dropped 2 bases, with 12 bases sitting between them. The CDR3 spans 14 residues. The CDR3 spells CASSSNGGAYEQYF. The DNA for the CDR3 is TGTGCCAGCAGCTCGAACGGGGGAGCCTACGAGCAGTACTTC.

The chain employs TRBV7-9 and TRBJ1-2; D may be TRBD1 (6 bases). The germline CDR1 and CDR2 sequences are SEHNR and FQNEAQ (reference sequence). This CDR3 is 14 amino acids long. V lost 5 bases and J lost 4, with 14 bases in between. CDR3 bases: TGTGCCAGCAGCGGGCAGGGGAGTTTCTATGGCTACACCTTC. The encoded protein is CASSGQGSFYGYTF.

CDR3 sequence (DNA): TGTGCCACCAACCCGAGGTCAAGCTCCTACAATGAGCAGTTCTTC. Translated: CATNPRSSSYNEQFF. The gene calls are TRBV15 and TRBJ2-1; D unclear. Trimming removed 7 bases from V and 0 bases from J, with 13 bases in between. Germline loops: CDR1 LNHNV, CDR2 YYDKDF (reference sequence). There are 15 residues in the CDR3.

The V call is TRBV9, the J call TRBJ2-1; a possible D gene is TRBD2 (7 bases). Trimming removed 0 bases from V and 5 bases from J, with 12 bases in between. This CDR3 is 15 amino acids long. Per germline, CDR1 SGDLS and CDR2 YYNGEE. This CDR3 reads CASSVEGGPHNEQFF. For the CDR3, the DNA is TGTGCCAGCAGCGTAGAGGGGGGGCCTCACAATGAGCAGTTCTTC.

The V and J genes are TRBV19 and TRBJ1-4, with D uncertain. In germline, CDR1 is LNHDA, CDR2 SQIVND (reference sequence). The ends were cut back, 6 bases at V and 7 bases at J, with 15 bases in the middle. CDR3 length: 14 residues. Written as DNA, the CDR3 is TGTGCCAGTAGGAAAACCCTCGGACTTGAAAAACTGTTTTTT. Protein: CASRKTLGLEKLFF. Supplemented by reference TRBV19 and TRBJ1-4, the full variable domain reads DGGITQSPKYLFRKEGQNVTLSCEQNLNHDAMYWYRQDPGQGLRLIYYSQIVNDFQKGDIAEGYSVSREKKESFPLTVTSAQKNPTAFYLCASRKTLGLEKLFFGSGTQLSVL.

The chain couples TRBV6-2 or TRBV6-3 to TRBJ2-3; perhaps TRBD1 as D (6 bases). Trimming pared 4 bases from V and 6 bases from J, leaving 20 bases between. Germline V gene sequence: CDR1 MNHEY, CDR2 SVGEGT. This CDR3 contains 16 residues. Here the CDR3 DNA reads TGTGCCAGCAGTTTCTACGGGACACCCATGGGGGATACGCAGTATTTT. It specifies CASSFYGTPMGDTQYF.